This is a list of T cell receptor beta chains from one sample in a study of blood T cell repertoires in COVID-19. TCRdb's table, derived via immunoSEQ multiplex PCR, lists solely in-frame clones and lacks some. The sample lists a few hundred thousand clones, 86% seen once, with less than 4% in the top ten. The sequencing sample was made of peripheral blood. Receptor source: a man aged 18 to 29 with active or convalescent COVID-19. CDR3s include the opening cysteine and the closing phenylalanine or tryptophan.

j_gene,v_gene,CDR3aa
TRBJ2-3,TRBV19,CASSIGGPTDTQYF
TRBJ1-2,TRBV28,CASRKDRGLTRYGYTF
TRBJ2-1,TRBV4-1,CASSQGSLASSSYNEQFF
TRBJ1-2,TRBV6-5,CASSRGIYGYTF
TRBJ2-3,TRBV6-2/TRBV6-3,CASSYGDSSWTLTQYF
TRBJ1-1,TRBV2,CARLTGREAFF
TRBJ2-1,TRBV3-1/TRBV3-2,CASSPATGSSYNEQFF
TRBJ1-2,TRBV24-1,CATSGGLPYGYTF
TRBJ2-6,TRBV5-1,CASSLSGQRGANVLTF
TRBJ2-5,TRBV7-6,CASSSERGRSQETQYF
TRBJ2-5,TRBV6-5,CAIRRDREKTQYF
TRBJ1-1,TRBV18,CASSFKGRGDTEAFF
TRBJ2-7,TRBV3-1/TRBV3-2,CASSQGTGAYEQYF
TRBJ1-5,TRBV2,CASSTGTGYQPQHF
TRBJ2-1,TRBV15,CATSNAGGRNEQFF
TRBJ2-5,TRBV6-1,CASSEIQRGGETQYF
TRBJ2-1,TRBV6-5,CASSPTGNEQFF
TRBJ2-5,TRBV29-1,CSVGLAGGVTQYF
TRBJ1-2,TRBV10-1,CANSTGGRGVNGYTF
TRBJ2-7,TRBV5-4,CASSLAGGSYEQYF
TRBJ1-5,TRBV6-1,CASSEGQAGSQPQHF
TRBJ2-3,TRBV6-2/TRBV6-3,CASSYHRASGSLPDTQYF
TRBJ2-6,TRBV19,CASSLGLGANVLTF
TRBJ1-2,TRBV3-1/TRBV3-2,CASSQRNRRDGYTF
TRBJ2-7,TRBV3-1/TRBV3-2,CASSQALQPGEQYF
TRBJ1-1,TRBV5-5,CASSLKTAQAFF
TRBJ2-1,TRBV5-4,CASSFLAGGNNEQFF
TRBJ2-2,TRBV25-1,CASSETQAGPTGELFF
TRBJ2-2,TRBV27,CASSLGRNTGELFF
TRBJ1-3,TRBV19,CASSIAAGDGNTIYF
TRBJ2-7,TRBV6-5,CASSHERGTPYEQYF
TRBJ2-5,TRBV5-1,CASSLAPRTGKQETQYF
TRBJ1-3,TRBV3-1/TRBV3-2,CASSPRGPGGNTIYF
TRBJ2-3,TRBV3-1/TRBV3-2,CASSGLSGGFGDTQYF
TRBJ1-2,TRBV7-9,CASSFGSTGGNYGYTF
TRBJ2-7,TRBV11-2,CASSLGQVIAYEQYF
TRBJ2-1,TRBV7-2,CASSRPGRGFSSYNEQFF
TRBJ2-7,TRBV7-3,CASSSPPGTGRYEQYF
TRBJ1-2,TRBV2,CASRGQGDYYGYTF
TRBJ2-7,TRBV7-2,CASSLGASYEQYF
TRBJ2-1,TRBV12-5,CASGAGTSYNEQFF
TRBJ1-1,TRBV18,CASSPRRDTLRNTEAFF
TRBJ2-7,TRBV2,CASSAVQGNEQYF
TRBJ2-3,TRBV15,CATRGTGADTQYF
TRBJ1-2,TRBV18,CASSPRDRGHDGYTF
TRBJ1-1,TRBV6-5,CASRSGKTEAFF
TRBJ1-1,TRBV11-3,CASSLVSEAEAFF
TRBJ2-5,TRBV2,CASSDGQGQETQYF
TRBJ2-1,TRBV25-1,CASSEIGLAGDNEQFF
TRBJ1-4,TRBV15,CATSRAPGGFQTNEKLFF
TRBJ1-1,TRBV28,CASRALLGSEAFF
TRBJ1-5,TRBV27,CASSVGQGYQPQHF
TRBJ2-7,TRBV27,CASSYGLAGGPVEQYF
TRBJ2-4,TRBV6-2/TRBV6-3,CASSYSAGKNIQYF
TRBJ1-1,TRBV4-2,CASSQDAGGTEAFF
TRBJ1-1,TRBV21-1,CASSQGRAFF
TRBJ2-3,TRBV2,CASLEADTQYF
TRBJ2-2,TRBV9,CASSVGGGGTGELFF
TRBJ2-3,TRBV18,CASSPPGLSTGTDTQYF
TRBJ2-1,TRBV9,CASSGGLAENNEQFF